This T cell receptor (beta chain) was sequenced during a study of blood T cells in healthy people across ages (dated by TCRdb to about 2015). General notes on the study: In model experiments, template switching captured about one uniquely barcoded TCR beta cDNA molecule for every two T cells. Age-related changes in TCR beta repertoire diversity were measured in the study by deep sequencing normalized with unique cDNA molecular identifiers. Four age groups were formed from the donors: young (average about 16 years), middle-aged (approximately 39), aged (62) and long-lived (less than 85). To avoid experimental bias, donors of different ages were randomly spread across the sequencing lanes. The study analyzed two additional independent replicas of 1 million unique cDNA reads from the same blood draw for two donors, one aged 18 to 30 and one aged 80 or older.

The 40 or so donors, aged 6 to 90 years, were systemically healthy Caucasian individuals from Russia. About 10 milliliters of peripheral blood were collected from each donor into EDTA-treated Vacutainer tubes. Ficoll-Paque density-gradient centrifugation was used to isolate PBMCs, with at least 7 million per sample. Total RNA, at least 6 micrograms per sample, was extracted from PBMCs with Trizol reagent. The percentages of naive CD45RAhigh/CD27high T cells were determined by flow cytometry on a PBMC aliquot from every donor. Remarks on this clonotype: The clone's antigen remains unknown. Base qualities were left out, and no much larger clone turns up one base away.

Points the paper makes about the study in general: Because the CMV infection status of the donors was unknown, age-related changes in expanded clonotypes may potentially have been confounded. A strong correlation was found between observed TCR beta diversity and the percentage of naive T cells measured by flow cytometry. Since profiling was done on bulk unsorted PBMCs, naive and antigen-experienced compartments could not be conclusively compared. Observed TCR beta diversity per million T cells fell roughly linearly with age, and a significant reduction was already apparent by age approximately 41. Estimates of total diversity based on one million sequenced T cells were regarded as lower bounds and as underestimates. Compared with the aged group, the long-lived group had more naive CD4+ T cells, fewer expanded clones and increased TCR diversity, suggesting age selection.

Libraries were built with 5' RACE. This sample was sequenced with an Illumina HiSeq 2500. A second PCR of about 6 to 11 cycles was performed with a sample-barcoded 5' primer and a J-beta primer mix. A template-switch 5' adaptor carrying 12 random nucleotides introduced a unique molecular identifier onto each TCR beta cDNA molecule. At least 2.5 million CDR3-containing paired-end reads were obtained from each sample. The Mint cDNA synthesis kit, primed by a TRBC-specific oligonucleotide, was used to synthesize first-strand cDNA from all RNA. After uracil-DNA glycosylase treatment, a first 18-cycle PCR used universal primers M1SS and BC2_uni_R on all cDNA. For the original study's pipeline: Each sample was normalized by randomly selecting 1 million high-quality reads, each carrying a distinct molecular identifier. Instead of being binned into consensus sequences, reads that shared molecular identifiers were thrown out. MiTCR, with a Q25 quality threshold and the strictest error-elimination algorithm, was used for CDR3 identification, clonotype clustering and error correction. A nonparametric unseen species model using Euler transformation provided a lower-bound estimate of total TCR beta diversity. TCRdb ran its own pipeline on the public reads, namely fastp trimming at Q25 and MiXCR clone calling, and kept in-frame beta chains. Each CDR3 protein gets just one entry, which takes the most common genes and DNA from the rows behind it. TCRdb's processing, not the study's, gives the V and J calls here. The sample table contains approximately 320,000 distinct CDR3 sequences; only one count was recorded for roughly 29% of them. Roughly 28% of the sample comes from the top ten.

The clonotype was recovered from an older woman in good health. Sequences were obtained from blood.

The bases read TGTGCCAGCAGCTTAGACCGGGAGCTGTTTTTT. Its amino acids are CASSLDRELFF. The sequence is built from TRBV7-8 and TRBJ2-2; no D gene call is confident. CDR1 SGHVS and CDR2 FQNEAQ are derived from the germline V gene. The CDR3 has 11 amino acids, counting the end cysteine and phenylalanine. Of all the DNA, just the CDR3 is kept, 33 bases in frame from base 1. V is reduced by 1 base and J by 9 bases, leaving a spacing of 3 bases between them.